This T cell receptor (beta chain) was observed in a study of Graves' ophthalmopathy and Graves' hyperthyroidism. Study-level points and caveats: Detection in blood was also observed for most expanded thyroid clonotypes above 0.001 frequency. Ophthalmopathy progression cases were predicted by the model with approximately 66% sensitivity and 72.22% specificity.

Aged 18 to 65, the patients with hyperthyroidism had under 2 months' duration and were newly diagnosed. None of the included patients had other autoimmune diseases, uncontrolled infections, pregnancy or lactation, as these led to exclusion. CDR3 length: 13 amino acids. The V end was cut by 6 bases, the J end by 11 bases, with 17 bases between. Germline loops: CDR1 MDHEN, CDR2 SYDVKM. As for this clonotype: The target antigen is unknown.

The study amplified TCR beta CDR3 regions using RNA transcripts. RT-PCR in the first round used HTBI primers; a second-round multiplex PCR followed. From the multiplex PCR reads, TCRdb called clonotypes with MiXCR, one entry per CDR3 protein. This repertoire shows about 1.1 million distinct CDR3 sequences, less than 45% found once; its top ten account for 11%. The specimen sequenced was peripheral blood or thyroid tissue (not recorded which). This receptor was identified in an adult man with Graves' hyperthyroidism. The chain recombines TRBV28 with TRBJ1-5, with D possibly TRBD1 on 6 matching bases. The CDR3 loop reads CASSLRGTKTQHF. As DNA, the CDR3 is TGTGCCAGCAGCCTAAGGGGGACTAAGACCCAGCATTTT. The whole variable domain, remainder taken from reference TRBV28 and TRBJ1-5, is DVKVTQSSRYLVKRTGEKVFLECVQDMDHENMFWYRQDPGLGLRLIYFSYDVKMKEKGDIPEGYSVSREKKERFSLILESASTNQTSMYLCASSLRGTKTQHFGDGTRLSIL.